Only one count was recorded for the clone carrying this T cell receptor beta chain. Libraries were prepared by immunoSEQ multiplex PCR; TCRdb keeps only in-frame clonotypes and omits some of them. Of about 25,000 clones in the sample, about 95% were seen once. This entry is derived from a study of B cell selection in AIRE deficiency. Sorting defined conventional CD4 T cells as CD4+CD127+. Source material: CD4+CD127+ conventional T cells sorted from PBMCs. The clonotype comes from a human donor in good health.

The CDR3 DNA sequence: TGCGCCAGCAGCTTGGGACATACGAGCTCTGGAAACACCATATATTTT. Encoded protein: CASSLGHTSSGNTIYF. The chain combines TRBV5-1 with TRBJ1-3; D is unclear. The germline gives CDR1 SGHRS, CDR2 YFSETQ. Trimming pared 0 bases from V and 0 bases from J, leaving 10 bases between. This CDR3 is built from 16 residues.